The present entry profiles one TCR beta chain with its context. V gave up 0 bases and J gave up 11 bases; unmatched junction bases: 17. There are 17 residues in the CDR3. The germline CDR1 and CDR2 sequences are KGHSH and LQKENI. These data belong to a study of T cell changes during pregnancy in multiple sclerosis. Assay: immunoSEQ multiplex PCR; the TCRdb copy retains only in-frame clones and omits some. The data show around 70,000 clones, around 90% seen once. Sequenced material: peripheral blood, taken in the second trimester of pregnancy. The chain recombines TRBV18 with TRBJ1-1; 8 bases are a match to TRBD1. This clonotype originated in a female donor in good health, enrolled as a control in a pregnancy study. CDR3 region: CASSPPDRDYPLLGAFF. CDR3 DNA sequence: TGTGCCAGCTCACCACCGGACAGGGATTATCCTCTCCTCGGGGCTTTCTTT. Using reference TRBV18 and TRBJ1-1 for the parts outside the CDR3, the full variable domain is NAGVMQNPRHLVRRRGQEARLRCSPMKGHSHVYWYRQLPEEGLKFMVYLQKENIIDESGMPKERFSAEFPKEGPSILRIQQVVRGDSAAYFCASSPPDRDYPLLGAFFGQGTRLTVV.